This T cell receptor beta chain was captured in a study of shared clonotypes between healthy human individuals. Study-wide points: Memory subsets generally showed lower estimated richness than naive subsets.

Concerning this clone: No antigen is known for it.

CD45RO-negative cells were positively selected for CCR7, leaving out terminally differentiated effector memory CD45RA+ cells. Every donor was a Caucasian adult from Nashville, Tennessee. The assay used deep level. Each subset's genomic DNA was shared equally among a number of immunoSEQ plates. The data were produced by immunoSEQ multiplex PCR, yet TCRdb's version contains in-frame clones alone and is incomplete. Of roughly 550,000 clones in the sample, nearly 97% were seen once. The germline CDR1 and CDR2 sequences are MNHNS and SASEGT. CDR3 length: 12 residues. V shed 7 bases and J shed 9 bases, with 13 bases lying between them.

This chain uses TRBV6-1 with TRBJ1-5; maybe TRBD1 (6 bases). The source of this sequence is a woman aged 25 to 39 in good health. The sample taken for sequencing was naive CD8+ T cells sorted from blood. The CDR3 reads CASNPGAWPQHF. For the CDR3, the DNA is TGTGCCAGCAACCCGGGGGCCTGGCCCCAGCATTTT.